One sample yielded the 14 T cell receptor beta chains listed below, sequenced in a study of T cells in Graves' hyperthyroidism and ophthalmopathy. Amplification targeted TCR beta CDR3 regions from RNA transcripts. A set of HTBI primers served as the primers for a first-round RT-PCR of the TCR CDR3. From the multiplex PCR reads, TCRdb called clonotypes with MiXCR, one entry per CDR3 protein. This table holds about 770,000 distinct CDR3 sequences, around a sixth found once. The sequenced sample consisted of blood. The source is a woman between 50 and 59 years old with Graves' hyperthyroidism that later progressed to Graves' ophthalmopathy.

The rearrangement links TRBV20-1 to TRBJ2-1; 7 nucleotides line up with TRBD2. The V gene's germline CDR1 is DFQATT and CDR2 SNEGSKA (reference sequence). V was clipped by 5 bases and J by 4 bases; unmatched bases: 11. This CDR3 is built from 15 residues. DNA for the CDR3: TGCAGTGCTCAAAATCTAGCGGAGATATACAATGAGCAGTTCTTC. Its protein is CSAQNLAEIYNEQFF.

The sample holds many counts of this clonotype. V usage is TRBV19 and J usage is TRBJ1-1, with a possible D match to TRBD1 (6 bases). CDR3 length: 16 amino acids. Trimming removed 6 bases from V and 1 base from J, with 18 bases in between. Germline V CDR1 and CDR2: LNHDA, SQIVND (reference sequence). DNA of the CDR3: TGTGCCAGTAGCCGAGGGACGGGACACACGAACACTGAAGCTTTCTTT. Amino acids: CASSRGTGHTNTEAFF. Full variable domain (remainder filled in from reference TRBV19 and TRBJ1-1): DGGITQSPKYLFRKEGQNVTLSCEQNLNHDAMYWYRQDPGQGLRLIYYSQIVNDFQKGDIAEGYSVSREKKESFPLTVTSAQKNPTAFYLCASSRGTGHTNTEAFFGQGTRLTVV.

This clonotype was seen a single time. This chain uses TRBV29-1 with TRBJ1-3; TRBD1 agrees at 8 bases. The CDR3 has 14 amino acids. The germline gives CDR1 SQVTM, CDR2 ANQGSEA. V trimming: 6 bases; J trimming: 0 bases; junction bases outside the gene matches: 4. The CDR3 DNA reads TGCAGCGTCCGGACAGGGAACTCTGGAAACACCATATATTTT. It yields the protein CSVRTGNSGNTIYF.

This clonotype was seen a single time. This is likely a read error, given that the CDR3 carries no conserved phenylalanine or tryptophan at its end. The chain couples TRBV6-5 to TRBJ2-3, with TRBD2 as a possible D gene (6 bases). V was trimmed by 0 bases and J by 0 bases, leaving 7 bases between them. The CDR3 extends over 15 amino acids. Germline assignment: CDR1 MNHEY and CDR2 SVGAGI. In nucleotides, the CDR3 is TGTGCCAGCAGTTACTCACGGGAGAGCACAGATACGCAGTATCTT. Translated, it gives CASSYSRESTDTQYL.

The CDR3, as DNA: TGTGCCAGCAGTGATCGGTGGAGGGACGGAAAAAACATTCAGTACTTC. Translated: CASSDRWRDGKNIQYF. V gene TRBV6-1 combines with J gene TRBJ2-4; maybe TRBD2 (6 bases). The CDR3 spans 16 residues. The germline CDR1 and CDR2 sequences are MNHNS and SASEGT. Trimming removed 3 bases at V and 4 bases at J, with 16 bases between.

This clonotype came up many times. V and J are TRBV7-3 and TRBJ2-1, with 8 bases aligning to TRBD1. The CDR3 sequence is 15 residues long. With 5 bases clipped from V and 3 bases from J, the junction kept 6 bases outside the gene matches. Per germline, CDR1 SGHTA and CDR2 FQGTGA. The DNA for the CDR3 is TGTGCCAGCAGCCTTTCGGGACAGGTCTACAATGAGCAGTTCTTC. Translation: CASSLSGQVYNEQFF.

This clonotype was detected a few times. CDR3 protein: CASSYSGISGVNTEAFF. As DNA, the CDR3 is TGTGCCAGCAGTTACTCTGGAATCTCCGGGGTGAACACTGAAGCTTTCTTT. The chain joins TRBV6-5 to TRBJ1-1; D unclear. Looked up from germline, CDR1 is MNHEY and CDR2 is SVGAGI. The CDR3 consists of 17 residues. V was pared by 0 bases and J by 0 bases, with 14 bases between.

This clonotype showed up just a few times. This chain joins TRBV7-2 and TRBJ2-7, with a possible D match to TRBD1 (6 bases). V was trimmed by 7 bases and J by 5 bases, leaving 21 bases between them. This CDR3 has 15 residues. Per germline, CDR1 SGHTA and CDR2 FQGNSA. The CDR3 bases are TGTGCCAGCATAAGAAGCCGGGACAATTTTAACGAGCAGTACTTC. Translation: CASIRSRDNFNEQYF.

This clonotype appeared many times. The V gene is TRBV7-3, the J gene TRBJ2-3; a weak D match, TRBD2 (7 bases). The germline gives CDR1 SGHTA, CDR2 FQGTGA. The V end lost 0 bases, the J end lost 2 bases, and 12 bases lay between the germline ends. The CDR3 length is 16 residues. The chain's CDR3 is CASSLTEGGSTDTQYF. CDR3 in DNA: TGTGCCAGCAGCTTAACGGAGGGGGGGTCCACAGATACGCAGTATTTT.

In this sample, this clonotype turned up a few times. The CDR3 here is CASSQDPGLAGGPTPTSTDTQYF. The CDR3 region has the DNA TGTGCCAGCAGCCAAGACCCGGGACTAGCGGGGGGCCCCACTCCCACTAGCACAGATACGCAGTATTTT. This rearrangement joins TRBV4-2 to TRBJ2-3, with TRBD2 matching over 15 bases. The J segment lost 0 bases and the V segment lost 0 bases, leaving 16 bases of the junction unmatched. Per the germline V gene, CDR1 is LGHNA and CDR2 is YNFKEQ. CDR3 length: 23 amino acids.

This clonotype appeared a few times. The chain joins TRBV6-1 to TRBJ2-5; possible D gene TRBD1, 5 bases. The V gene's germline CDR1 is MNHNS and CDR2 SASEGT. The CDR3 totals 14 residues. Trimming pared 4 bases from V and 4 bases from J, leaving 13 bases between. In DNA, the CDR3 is TGTGCCAGCAGTGGTTGGGGCGGTGGAGAGACCCAGTACTTC. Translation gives CASSGWGGGETQYF.

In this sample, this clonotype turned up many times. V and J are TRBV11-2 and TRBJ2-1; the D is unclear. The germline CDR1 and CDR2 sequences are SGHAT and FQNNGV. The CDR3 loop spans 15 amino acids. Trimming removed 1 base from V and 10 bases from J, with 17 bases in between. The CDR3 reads CASSLVRRSLYEQFF. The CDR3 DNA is TGTGCCAGCAGCTTAGTGCGAAGGTCCCTCTACGAGCAGTTCTTC.

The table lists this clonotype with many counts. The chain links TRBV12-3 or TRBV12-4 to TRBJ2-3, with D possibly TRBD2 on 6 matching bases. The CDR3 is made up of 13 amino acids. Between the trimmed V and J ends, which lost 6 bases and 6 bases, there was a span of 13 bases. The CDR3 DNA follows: TGTGCCAGCAGCCTCGGGGGTTCCGATACGCAGTATTTT. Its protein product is CASSLGGSDTQYF.

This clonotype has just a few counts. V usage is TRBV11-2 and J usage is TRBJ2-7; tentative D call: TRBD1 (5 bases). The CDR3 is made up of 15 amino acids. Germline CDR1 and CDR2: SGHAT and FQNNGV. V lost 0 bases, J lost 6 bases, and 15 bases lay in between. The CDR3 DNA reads TGTGCCAGCAGCTTAGAATACGCAGGGTTGGGCGAGCAGTACTTC. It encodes CASSLEYAGLGEQYF.